This entry lists 9 T cell receptor beta chains sequenced from one sample in a study of T cell responses to AZD1222 COVID-19 vaccine. Some clones are missing from TCRdb's copy, which holds only in-frame ones; the method was immunoSEQ multiplex PCR. The repertoire includes approximately 180,000 clones, approximately 90% of them detected once, and around 3.6% sits in the top ten. The sequencing used peripheral blood, collected 28 days after the second dose of the MenACWY control vaccine. The receptors derive from an adult who received the MenACWY meningococcal vaccine as a control.

The chain uses TRBV25-1 and TRBJ2-7; 8 bases align to TRBD1. Germline V gene lookup returns CDR1 MGHDK and CDR2 SYGVNS. This CDR3 is 15 amino acids long. Germline trimming cut 1 base from V and 4 bases from J; bases unmatched to any gene: 6. The CDR3 region has the DNA TGTGCCAGCAGTGAATGGGGCAGGGGGCTATACGAGCAGTACTTC. Its protein product is CASSEWGRGLYEQYF.

In DNA form, the CDR3 reads TGCGCCAGCAGCTTGGCCGAAGGGGGCATGAACACTGAAGCTTTCTTT. This gives the protein CASSLAEGGMNTEAFF. The chain couples TRBV5-1 to TRBJ1-1; 7 nucleotides agree with TRBD1. Losses at the gene ends were 0 bases for V and 0 bases for J; bases not matched to a gene: 5. The length of the CDR3 is 16 residues. Germline CDR1 is SGHRS and CDR2 is YFSETQ.

The DNA for the CDR3 is TGTGCCAGTACCCCCCGCAGCGGCTCCTACAATGAGCAGTTCTTC. Protein: CASTPRSGSYNEQFF. The rearrangement uses TRBV19 and TRBJ2-1; the D gene is possibly TRBD2 (5 bases). V lost 7 bases, J lost 0 bases, and 13 bases lay in between. The CDR3 runs to 15 residues. The germline CDR1 and CDR2 sequences are LNHDA and SQIVND (reference sequence).

This clone showed up just once. The chain links TRBV28 to TRBJ1-1, with D maybe TRBD1 (5 bases). CDR1 and CDR2 from the germline V gene are MDHEN and SYDVKM. This CDR3 is 15 amino acids long. The V end was cut by 6 bases, the J end by 7 bases, with 21 bases between. For the CDR3, the DNA is TGTGCCAGCAGCCCCTTGGGGGTGGAAGGAGTTGAAGCTTTCTTT. Translation gives CASSPLGVEGVEAFF. Variable domain in full (rest from reference TRBV28 and TRBJ1-1): DVKVTQSSRYLVKRTGEKVFLECVQDMDHENMFWYRQDPGLGLRLIYFSYDVKMKEKGDIPEGYSVSREKKERFSLILESASTNQTSMYLCASSPLGVEGVEAFFGQGTRLTVV.

This clone showed up just once. The chain couples TRBV3-1 (or the pseudogene TRBV3-2) to TRBJ2-7; 8 positions match TRBD2. The CDR3 covers 17 residues. Per germline, CDR1 LGHDT and CDR2 YNNKEL (reference sequence). V trimming: 2 bases; J trimming: 7 bases; junction bases outside the gene matches: 16. The CDR3 sequence: CASSQPAGTSEGKEQYF. CDR3 DNA: TGTGCCAGCAGCCAACCTGCCGGGACTAGTGAGGGTAAAGAGCAGTACTTC.

V is TRBV7-2 and J is TRBJ2-5, with D unresolved. The CDR3 runs 13 residues. Trimming took off 5 bases at V and 4 bases at J, with 11 bases between the two ends. Per germline, CDR1 SGHTA and CDR2 FQGNSA. The CDR3 DNA reads TGTGCCAGCAGCCACCCGGTCGGAGAGACCCAGTACTTC. This codes for CASSHPVGETQYF.

The rearrangement uses TRBV20-1 and TRBJ2-7; 13 nucleotides match TRBD2. J gave up 4 bases and V 3 bases, and 12 bases lay outside the gene matches. In germline, CDR1 is DFQATT, CDR2 SNEGSKA (reference sequence). There are 17 residues in the CDR3. CDR3: CSASYQGLAGEGYEQYF. The CDR3 DNA follows: TGCAGTGCTAGTTATCAAGGACTAGCGGGAGAGGGGTACGAGCAGTACTTC.

The chain recombines TRBV14 with TRBJ1-2, with D perhaps TRBD1 (5 bases). The V end was cut by 6 bases, the J end by 8 bases, with 19 bases between. The CDR3 is 14 amino acids. The germline V gene encodes CDR1 SGHDN and CDR2 FVKESK. In nucleotides, the CDR3 is TGTGCCAGCAGTGCCGAATGGGGCTACGGAGGCTACACCTTC. Translation gives CASSAEWGYGGYTF.

The J gene is TRBJ1-6, the V gene TRBV15; 7 positions match TRBD1. This CDR3 spans 14 amino acids. In germline, CDR1 is LNHNV, CDR2 YYDKDF (reference sequence). With 0 bases clipped from V and 11 bases from J, the junction kept 4 bases outside the gene matches. The CDR3 nucleotides read TGTGCCACCAGCAGAGATGGGACAGCCACACCCCTCCACTTT. Its translation: CATSRDGTATPLHF.